This TCR beta chain was captured in a study of T cell repertoires in cytomegalovirus infection. Overall study context: CMV epitopes used comprised recently identified HLA-C-restricted ones and well-studied HLA-B-restricted ones. Both CMV infection and a matching HLA type were indicated by public TCR beta signatures.

TCRdb used MiXCR to reprocess the reads, holding one entry per CDR3 protein. The data show some 150,000 distinct CDR3 sequences, approximately 30% seen once. V lost 5 bases, J lost 2 bases, and 23 bases lay in between. Germline V gene sequence: CDR1 KGHDR, CDR2 SFDVKD. The CDR3 has 18 amino acids. Study observations and caveats: In two of eight donors, the top clonotype was HLA-C-restricted CMV-specific. Summed public TCR beta family frequency identified CMV carriers bearing the relevant HLA.

This clonotype was counted ten times or more. Its antigen is unidentified. This specimen consisted of CD8+ T cells from cultured PBMCs, obtained from culture after CMV antigen stimulation. This receptor was taken from a human donor in good health (CMV status not recorded). Some clones in this sample may be carry-over from other donors' samples. This chain connects TRBV24-1 to TRBJ2-5; possible D gene TRBD1, 6 bases. The CDR3 loop is CATSVGGRGTLLQETQYF. The CDR3 DNA reads TGTGCCACCAGTGTAGGGGGACGGGGTACATTGCTACAAGAGACCCAGTACTTC.